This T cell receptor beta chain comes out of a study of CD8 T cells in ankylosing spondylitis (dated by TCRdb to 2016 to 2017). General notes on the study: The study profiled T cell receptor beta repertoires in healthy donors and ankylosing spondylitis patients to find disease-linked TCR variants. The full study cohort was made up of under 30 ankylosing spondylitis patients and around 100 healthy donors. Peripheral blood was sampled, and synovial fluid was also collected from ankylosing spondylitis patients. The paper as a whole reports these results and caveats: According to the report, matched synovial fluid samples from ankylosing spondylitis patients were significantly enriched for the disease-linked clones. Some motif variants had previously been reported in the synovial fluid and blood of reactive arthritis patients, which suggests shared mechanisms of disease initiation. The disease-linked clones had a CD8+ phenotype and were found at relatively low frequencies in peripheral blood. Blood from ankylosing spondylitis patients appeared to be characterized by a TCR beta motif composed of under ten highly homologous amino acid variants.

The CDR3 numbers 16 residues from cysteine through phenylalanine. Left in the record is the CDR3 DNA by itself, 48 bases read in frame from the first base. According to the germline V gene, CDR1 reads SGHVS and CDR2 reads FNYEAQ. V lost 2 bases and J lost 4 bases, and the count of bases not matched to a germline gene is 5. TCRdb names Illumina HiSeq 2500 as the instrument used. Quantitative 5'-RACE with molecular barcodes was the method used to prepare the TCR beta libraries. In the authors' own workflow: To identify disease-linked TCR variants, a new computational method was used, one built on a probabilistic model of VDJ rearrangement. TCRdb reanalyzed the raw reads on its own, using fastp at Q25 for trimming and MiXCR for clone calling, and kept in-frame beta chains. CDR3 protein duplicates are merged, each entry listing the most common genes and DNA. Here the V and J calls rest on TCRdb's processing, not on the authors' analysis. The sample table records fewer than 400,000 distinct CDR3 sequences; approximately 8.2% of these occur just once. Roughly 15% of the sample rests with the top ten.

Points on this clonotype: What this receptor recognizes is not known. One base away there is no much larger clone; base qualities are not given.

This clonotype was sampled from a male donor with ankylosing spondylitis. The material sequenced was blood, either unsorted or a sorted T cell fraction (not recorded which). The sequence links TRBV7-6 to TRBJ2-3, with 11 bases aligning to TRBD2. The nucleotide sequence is TGTGCCAGCAGCTTAACACTAGCGGGAGACGCAGATACGCAGTATTTT. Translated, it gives CASSLTLAGDADTQYF.